The 4 T cell receptor beta chains below were found in one sample sequenced in a study of CD8+ T cells in alopecia areata. cDNA prepared by RNA extraction and subsequent reverse transcription served as the template for sequencing. Some clones are missing from TCRdb's copy, which holds only in-frame ones; the method was immunoSEQ multiplex PCR. The data show about 97,000 clones, roughly two fifths seen once. Material for sequencing was CD4+ T cells sorted from blood. The origin of the receptors is a human donor with alopecia areata.

The table lists this clone with a few counts. The rearrangement joins TRBV29-1 to TRBJ2-7; 10 bases align to TRBD1. V trimming: 4 bases; J trimming: 1 base; junction bases outside the gene matches: 1. Germline-derived CDR1 and CDR2 are SQVTM and ANQGSEA. The CDR3 runs 13 residues. The CDR3 sequence: CSVGDRGSYEQYF. The DNA for the CDR3 is TGCAGCGTTGGGGACAGGGGTTCCTACGAGCAGTACTTC.

The rearrangement joins TRBV27 to TRBJ2-7; 10 bases agree with TRBD1. The CDR3 totals 15 residues. Germline V gives CDR1 MNHEY, CDR2 SMNVEV (reference sequence). Trimming took 4 bases from V and 1 from J; bases not matched to a gene: 4. CDR3 in DNA: TGTGCCAGCAGTTCCGGGACAGGGGCTTCCTACGAGCAGTACTTC. Protein sequence: CASSSGTGASYEQYF.

The chain couples TRBV28 to TRBJ2-7; 13 positions match TRBD2. CDR1 is MDHEN and CDR2 is SYDVKM in the germline V gene. The CDR3 contains 14 residues. V shed 7 bases and J 5 bases; nucleotides not matched to a gene: 5. Here the CDR3 DNA reads TGTGCCAGCAAGGGACTAGCGGGATCCCACGAGCAGTACTTC. Translating gives CASKGLAGSHEQYF.

The rearrangement uses TRBV18 and TRBJ1-5; TRBD1 is a possible D gene (5 bases). Germline CDR1 is KGHSH and CDR2 is LQKENI. This CDR3 has 14 amino acids. Trimming cost V 3 bases and J 5 bases, with 11 bases left between them. CDR3 nucleotides: TGTGCCAGCTCACCGTCAGGGAGGGATCAGCCCCAGCATTTT. Its translation: CASSPSGRDQPQHF.